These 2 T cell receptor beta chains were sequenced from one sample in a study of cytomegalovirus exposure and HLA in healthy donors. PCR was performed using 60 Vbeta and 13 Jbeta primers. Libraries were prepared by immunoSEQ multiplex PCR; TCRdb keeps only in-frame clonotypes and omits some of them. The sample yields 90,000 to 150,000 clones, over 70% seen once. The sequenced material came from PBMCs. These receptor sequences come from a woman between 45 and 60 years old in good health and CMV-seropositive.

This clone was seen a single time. CDR3 DNA sequence: TGTGCCTGGAGTTCCCCAGACAGGGGGAATCAGCCCCAGCATTTT. Amino acid sequence: CAWSSPDRGNQPQHF. The chain uses TRBV30 and TRBJ1-5, with TRBD1 identical over 9 bases. The CDR3 has 15 amino acids. After removal of 2 bases from V and 4 bases from J, the junction contained 6 bases not matched to a gene. CDR1 GTSNPN and CDR2 SVGIG come from the germline V gene (reference sequence).

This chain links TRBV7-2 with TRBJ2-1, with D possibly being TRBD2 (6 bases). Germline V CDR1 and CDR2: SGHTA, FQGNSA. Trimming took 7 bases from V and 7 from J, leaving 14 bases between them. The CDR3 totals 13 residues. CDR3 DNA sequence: TGTGCCAGCACTACGGGGGTGGGGAATGAGCAGTTCTTC. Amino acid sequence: CASTTGVGNEQFF.